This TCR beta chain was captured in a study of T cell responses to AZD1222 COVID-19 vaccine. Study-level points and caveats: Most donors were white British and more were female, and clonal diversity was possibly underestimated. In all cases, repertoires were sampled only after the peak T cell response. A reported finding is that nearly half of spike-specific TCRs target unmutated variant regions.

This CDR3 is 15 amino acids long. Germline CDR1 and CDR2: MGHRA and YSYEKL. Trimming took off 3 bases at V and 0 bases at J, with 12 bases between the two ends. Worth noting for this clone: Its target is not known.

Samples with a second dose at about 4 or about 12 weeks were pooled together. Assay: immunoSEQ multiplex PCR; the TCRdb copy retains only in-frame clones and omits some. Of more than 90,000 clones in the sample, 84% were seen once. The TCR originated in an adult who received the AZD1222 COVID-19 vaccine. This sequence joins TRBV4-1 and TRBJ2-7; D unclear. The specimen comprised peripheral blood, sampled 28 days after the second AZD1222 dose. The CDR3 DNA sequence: TGCGCCAGCAGCCACGAAATGGCTAGCTCCTACGAGCAGTACTTC. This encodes CASSHEMASSYEQYF.